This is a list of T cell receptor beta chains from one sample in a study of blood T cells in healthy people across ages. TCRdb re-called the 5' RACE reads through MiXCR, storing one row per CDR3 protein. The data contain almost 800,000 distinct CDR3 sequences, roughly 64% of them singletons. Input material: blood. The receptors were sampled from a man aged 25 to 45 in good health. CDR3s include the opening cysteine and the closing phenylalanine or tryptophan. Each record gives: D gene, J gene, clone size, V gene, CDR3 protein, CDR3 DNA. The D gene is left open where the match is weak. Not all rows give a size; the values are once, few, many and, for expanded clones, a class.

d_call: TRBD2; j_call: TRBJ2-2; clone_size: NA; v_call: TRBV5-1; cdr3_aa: CASSPSVAGETGELFF; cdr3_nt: TGCGCCAGCAGCCCCTCGGTAGCGGGGGAGACCGGGGAGCTGTTTTTT
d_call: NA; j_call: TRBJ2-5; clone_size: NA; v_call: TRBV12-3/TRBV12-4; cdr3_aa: CALPIRHQETQYF; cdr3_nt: TGTGCCCTACCAATACGGCACCAAGAGACCCAGTACTTC
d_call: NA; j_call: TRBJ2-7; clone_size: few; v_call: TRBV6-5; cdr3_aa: CASSYTESSYEQYF; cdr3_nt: TGTGCCAGCAGTTATACCGAAAGCTCCTACGAGCAGTACTTC
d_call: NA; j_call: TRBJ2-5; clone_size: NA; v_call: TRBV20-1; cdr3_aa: CSAKRGEGETQYF; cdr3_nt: TGCAGTGCTAAAAGGGGGGAAGGAGAGACCCAGTACTTC
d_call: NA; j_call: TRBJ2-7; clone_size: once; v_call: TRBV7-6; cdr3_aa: CASSPTRGTTYEQYF; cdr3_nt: TGTGCCAGCAGCCCAACGCGCGGAACGACGTACGAGCAGTACTTC
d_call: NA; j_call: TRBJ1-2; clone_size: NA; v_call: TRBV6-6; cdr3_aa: CASSGDRLYGYTF; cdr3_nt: TGTGCCAGCAGTGGCGACAGACTCTATGGCTACACCTTC
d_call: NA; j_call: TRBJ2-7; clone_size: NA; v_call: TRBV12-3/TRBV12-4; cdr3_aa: CASRPQVGRSEQYF; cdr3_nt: TGTGCCAGCAGGCCCCAGGTGGGGAGGAGCGAGCAGTACTTC
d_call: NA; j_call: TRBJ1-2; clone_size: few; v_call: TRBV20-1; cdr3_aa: CSAKRWGRGYGYTF; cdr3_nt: TGCAGTGCTAAACGGTGGGGACGCGGCTATGGCTACACCTTC
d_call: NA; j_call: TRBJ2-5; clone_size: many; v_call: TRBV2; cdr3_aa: CASIYQETQYF; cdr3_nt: TGTGCCAGCATTTACCAGGAGACCCAGTACTTC
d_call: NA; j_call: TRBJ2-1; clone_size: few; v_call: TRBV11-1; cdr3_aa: CASSSSDQTIYNEQFF; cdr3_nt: TGTGCCAGCAGCTCTAGCGACCAGACCATCTACAATGAGCAGTTCTTC
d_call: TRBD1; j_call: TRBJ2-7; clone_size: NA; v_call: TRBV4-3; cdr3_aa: CASSQEDRAGEQYF; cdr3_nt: TGCGCCAGCAGCCAAGAGGACAGGGCGGGCGAGCAGTACTTC
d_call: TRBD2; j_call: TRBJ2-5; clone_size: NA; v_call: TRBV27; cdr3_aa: CASSLGRTSGLIGYQETQYF; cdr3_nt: TGTGCCAGCAGTTTAGGTCGGACTAGCGGGCTTATAGGGTACCAAGAGACCCAGTACTTC
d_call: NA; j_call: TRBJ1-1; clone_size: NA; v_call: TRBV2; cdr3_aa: CASTRRGSLGTEAFF; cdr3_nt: TGTGCCAGCACGCGCAGGGGTTCGTTGGGCACTGAAGCTTTCTTT
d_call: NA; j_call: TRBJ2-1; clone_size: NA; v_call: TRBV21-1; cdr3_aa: CASSKGLERDNSYNEQFF; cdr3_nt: TGTGCCAGCAGCAAAGGGCTAGAGAGGGACAACTCCTACAATGAGCAGTTCTTC
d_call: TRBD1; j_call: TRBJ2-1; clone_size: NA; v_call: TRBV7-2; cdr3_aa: CASRTPGQGYNEQFF; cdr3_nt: TGTGCCAGCAGGACGCCGGGACAGGGATACAATGAGCAGTTCTTC
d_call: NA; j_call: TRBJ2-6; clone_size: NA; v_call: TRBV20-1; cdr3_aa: CSAHGSGANVLTF; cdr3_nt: TGCAGTGCTCACGGGTCTGGGGCCAACGTCCTGACTTTC
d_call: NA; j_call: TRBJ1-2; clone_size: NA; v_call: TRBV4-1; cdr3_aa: CASSQEEGDGYTF; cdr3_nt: TGCGCCAGCAGCCAAGAGGAGGGAGATGGCTACACCTTC
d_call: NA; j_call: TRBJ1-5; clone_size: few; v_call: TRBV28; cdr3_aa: CASSFNQPQHF; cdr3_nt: TGTGCCAGCAGCTTTAATCAGCCCCAGCATTTT